This TCR beta chain was sequenced during a study of low-dose radiotherapy and immunotherapy resistance in tumors. TRAV- and TRBV-specific primers, spanning alpha and beta chains, primed first-strand cDNA. Amplification, which lasted 20 PCR cycles, used a constant-region primer and V-primer adapter to amplify TCRs. After the mRNA was isolated, it was amplified using in vitro transcription. TCRdb redid the calling of the reads with MiXCR, one entry per CDR3 protein. This table holds some 94,000 distinct CDR3 sequences, 20% to 25% found once. Specified time point: after trial treatment. Stated treatment: LDRT plus nivolumab, ipilimumab, low-dose cyclophosphamide and aspirin (RACIN trial). V lost 2 bases, J lost 3 bases, and 14 bases lay in between. Germline loops: CDR1 SGHAT, CDR2 FQNNGV. CDR3 length: 16 residues. This clonotype was picked up a small number of times.

This sequence originates from a female donor with ovarian cancer. The chain links TRBV11-2 to TRBJ2-1; a weak D match, TRBD1 (6 bases). The sequencing used PBMCs, collected after low-dose radiotherapy plus immunotherapy. The DNA of the CDR3 is TGTGCCAGCAGCTTAAGTACAGGGAACTACTACAATGAGCAGTTCTTC. This sequence encodes CASSLSTGNYYNEQFF.